This TCR beta chain was identified during a study of cytotoxic CD8 clonotypes in ibrutinib-treated CLL (dated by TCRdb to about 2021). Turning to the overall study: The cohort had about a dozen relapsed/refractory and roughly 14 treatment-naive patients; roughly 18 were IGHV unmutated. Samples averaged 255,043 productive templates and around 91,000 productive rearrangements. Of the approximately 90 participants in the trial, roughly 25 had longitudinal samples available. Cryopreserved peripheral blood mononuclear cells were collected before treatment, at response, and at either disease progression or sustained remission. The response samples were drawn at a median of roughly twelve months into treatment, with a range of about 6 to 36 months. Partial responses were observed in approximately 24 patients and complete responses in 2; after a median follow-up of around 68 months, remission was maintained in 14 patients and progression was observed in 12. All remission and progressive disease samples were collected while patients were still receiving ibrutinib.

On a MiSeq, deep resolution sequencing aimed for a depth between 1 in 1 million and 1 in 200,000 T cells, with each clonotype covered 10x on average. TCR beta libraries were generated with the immunoSEQ hsTCRB Kit. In the original analysis: ImmunoSEQ Data Assistant and ImmunoSEQ Analyzer were used for data analysis, and V, D and J genes were assigned according to IMGT definitions. Clonality, which ranges from 0 to 1, was calculated by subtracting the normalized Shannon entropy of productive rearrangement frequencies from one. Only overrepresented clonotypes making up at least 0.05% of each patient's repertoire were included in the public clonotype analysis. Some 13 age-matched healthy donor repertoires from immuneACCESS served as clonality controls. What TCRdb holds here is the immuneACCESS table cut down to in-frame rearrangements. Part of the clones is not present; checked against another copy, under half of the missing clones reflect an unresolved V gene, and the others are unexplained. V and J calls and clone size come straight from that table; D and trimming were deduced from the DNA. This sample is represented by 80,000 to 95,000 clones; around 75% of them were singletons. About 4.4% of the sample goes to the ten largest clones.

The CDR3 has 13 amino acids, counting the end cysteine and phenylalanine. The entry retains the CDR3 DNA only, 39 bases that are in frame from base 1. CDR1 is given as SGHTA and CDR2 as FQGNSA, both from the germline V gene. Here V drops 5 bases and J drops 5 bases, and the junction holds 3 bases not matched to any gene. For this clone: Its specific antigen is unknown. No much larger clone exists at a distance of one base, and base qualities are not known.

The intended sense of this specimen's time point label: 12 months on ibrutinib. For TCR beta library preparation, roughly 2 micrograms of genomic DNA was extracted from cryopreserved PBMCs. Longitudinal blood samples from CLL patients on ibrutinib monotherapy underwent high-throughput TCR beta sequencing. The patients took part in an open-label, single-center phase 2 trial of ibrutinib monotherapy. The paper as a whole reports these results and caveats: Public clonotypes were rare and either shrank or stayed stable during treatment, and the rise in clonality at ibrutinib response reflected expansion of private clonotypes. Clonality increased at ibrutinib response, stayed stable in sustained remission, and fell back toward baseline at progression. Sampling times were not matched between sustained-remission and progressing patients, and lymph node repertoires were not studied. Baseline clonality was found to be higher than that of age-matched healthy donors and was strongly correlated with circulating CD8+ T-cell counts.

This receptor was taken from a human donor with chronic lymphocytic leukemia. The specimen was PBMCs, collected after 12 months of ibrutinib treatment. The sequence is built from TRBV7-2 and TRBJ1-5, with 7 middle bases fitting TRBD1. The CDR3 region has the sequence CASSPQGDQPQHF. The sequenced DNA is TGTGCCAGCAGCCCCCAGGGGGATCAGCCCCAGCATTTT.